The T cell receptor (beta chain) described here comes from a study of shared clonotypes between healthy human individuals. Study-wide background: Participating donors consisted of a couple of women and a few men aged 18 to 49.

The CDR3 runs 16 residues. CDR1 is MNHEY, CDR2 SMNVEV, per germline (reference sequence). Trimming took 5 bases from V and 0 from J; bases not matched to a gene: 9. The material for each subset, its genomic DNA, was split evenly across several immunoSEQ plates. The method was immunoSEQ multiplex PCR; TCRdb's version includes in-frame clones alone and lacks a portion of them. The table lists fewer than 650,000 clones, around 77% of them singletons. Every contributor of samples was a Caucasian grown-up residing in Nashville, Tennessee. Genomic DNA of unsorted samples came from around 84 million PBMCs. The rearrangement joins TRBV27 to TRBJ2-5; 7 nucleotides align to TRBD1. The specimen sequenced was PBMCs. This TCR was sampled from a woman in her thirties or forties in good health. Some clones in this sample may be carry-over from other donors' samples. The CDR3 region is CASSGWGQKYQETQYF. The CDR3 region has the DNA TGTGCCAGCAGTGGGTGGGGACAGAAGTACCAAGAGACCCAGTACTTC.